This T cell receptor (beta chain) was recorded in a study of control samples from healthy donors and cancer patients. This CDR3 is built from 13 residues. Measured with immunoSEQ multiplex PCR; TCRdb has only the in-frame clones, and not every one. Of roughly 190,000 clones listed, 91% were seen once; the top ten hold 1.5%. Sequenced: blood. The origin of this receptor is a woman younger than 45 in good health. V and J are TRBV21-1 and TRBJ1-3. TRBV21-1 is described as a pseudogene. CDR3 sequence (DNA): TGTGCCAGAAATGGGGGGACTGGAAACACCATATATTTT. It translates to CARNGGTGNTIYF.